This T cell receptor beta chain was identified in a study of blood T cell repertoires in COVID-19. This CDR3 spans 17 amino acids. Per germline, CDR1 SGDLS and CDR2 YYNGEE. V was clipped by 0 bases and J by 9 bases, with 19 bases between them. Method: immunoSEQ multiplex PCR; TCRdb's copy keeps in-frame clones and lacks some. The sample has under 200,000 clones; over 70% are singletons. The sequenced sample was PBMCs or T cells enriched from blood (not recorded which). The chain joins TRBV9 to TRBJ1-6, with TRBD1 as a possible D gene (5 bases). This TCR came from a woman aged 60 to 75 who had recovered from COVID-19. The CDR3 protein is CASSVDPTQGASSPLHF. CDR3 in DNA: TGTGCCAGCAGCGTAGACCCAACCCAAGGGGCAAGTTCACCCCTCCACTTT.